What follows are 6 T cell receptor beta chains derived from one specimen sequenced in a study of T cells after somatic rescue of genetic block. Here immunoSEQ multiplex PCR was the method, and the copy in TCRdb shows in-frame clones only, minus some. In the table there are about 88,000 clones, about 87% of which are singletons. Sequencing input: peripheral blood mononuclear cells (PBMCs). The receptors come from a woman between 18 and 29 years old.

The chain is built from TRBV4-1 and TRBJ1-3; D not certain. CDR3 size: 21 residues. The germline V and J ends were trimmed by 2 bases and 0 bases, with 26 bases remaining between them. Per the germline V gene, CDR1 is MGHRA and CDR2 is YSYEKL. This chain's CDR3 is CASSQPPGRAGQSNSGNTIYF. The CDR3 coding sequence is TGCGCCAGCAGCCAACCCCCCGGGAGGGCAGGTCAGTCGAACTCTGGAAACACCATATATTTT.

This chain connects TRBV5-1 to TRBJ2-4; 9 nucleotides match TRBD2. Germline V gene lookup returns CDR1 SGHRS and CDR2 YFSETQ. V lost 4 bases, J lost 8 bases, and 7 bases stayed unmatched. This CDR3 is built from 14 residues. The CDR3 bases are TGCGCCAGCAGCACGGGACTAGCCTTAGACATTCAGTACTTC. Protein sequence: CASSTGLALDIQYF.

The V call is TRBV7-8, the J call TRBJ2-7; D gene ambiguous. Between the trimmed V and J ends, which lost 1 base and 6 bases, there was a span of 13 bases. Germline-derived CDR1 and CDR2 are SGHVS and FQNEAQ. The CDR3 runs to 14 residues. DNA of the CDR3: TGTGCCAGCAGCTTAGGGCTAAGAAGGGTCGAGCAGTACTTC. It yields the protein CASSLGLRRVEQYF.

J is TRBJ2-7 and V is TRBV4-1, with TRBD2 matching 7 bases. CDR1 and CDR2 (germline): MGHRA, YSYEKL. This CDR3 region has 13 residues. V trimming: 3 bases; J trimming: 2 bases; junction bases outside the gene matches: 1. The CDR3 sequence: CASSQAGAYEQYF. The CDR3 region has the DNA TGCGCCAGCAGCCAGGCGGGAGCCTACGAGCAGTACTTC.

The CDR3 coding sequence is TGTGCCAGTCTAGACAGCTATAGCAATCAGCCCCAGCATTTT. Protein sequence: CASLDSYSNQPQHF. The J gene is TRBJ1-5, the V gene TRBV2; possibly TRBD1 for D (5 bases). The CDR3 has 14 residues. The ends were cut back, 9 bases at V and 0 bases at J, with 12 bases in the middle. Germline lookup yields CDR1 SNHLY and CDR2 FYNNEI.

The V and J genes are TRBV29-1 and TRBJ2-1, with 12 positions matching TRBD2. The CDR3 totals 16 residues. V lost 7 bases, J lost 0 bases, and 7 bases stayed unmatched. From germline, CDR1 is SQVTM and CDR2 ANQGSEA. The CDR3 spells CSGTSGRLSSYNEQFF. The CDR3 DNA sequence: TGCAGCGGAACTAGCGGGAGGCTGAGCTCCTACAATGAGCAGTTCTTC.